What follows are 30 T cell receptor beta chains derived from one specimen sequenced in a study of patients and donors after allogeneic stem cell transplantation. TCRdb re-analysed the RT-PCR reads in MiXCR, keeping a single row per CDR3 protein. This sample has under 200,000 distinct CDR3 sequences; 30% occur once, and the top ten carry approximately 3%. The sequencing sample was made of blood, either unsorted or a sorted T cell fraction (not recorded which). The receptors originated from a human donor who was either an allogeneic HSCT recipient or a stem cell or donor lymphocyte infusion donor (not recorded which). It is not recorded whose cells these are; they may come from a transplant donor.

The chain joins TRBV7-9 to TRBJ1-5; a weak D match, TRBD1 (6 bases). The V end lost 3 bases, the J end lost 0 bases, and 9 bases lay between the germline ends. This CDR3 region has 15 residues. The germline CDR1 and CDR2 sequences are SEHNR and FQNEAQ (reference sequence). The CDR3 sequence: CASSFSGDSNQPQHF. The CDR3 nucleotides are TGTGCCAGCAGCTTCTCAGGGGATAGCAATCAGCCCCAGCATTTT.

This clonotype was seen more than once but under ten times. V is TRBV9 and J is TRBJ2-1; D perhaps matches TRBD2 (5 bases). Germline CDR1 reads SGDLS; CDR2 reads YYNGEE. CDR3 length: 15 residues. Trimming removed 0 bases at V and 2 bases at J, with 9 bases between. In DNA form, the CDR3 reads TGTGCCAGCAGCGTAGGAGCGGAGACCTACAATGAGCAGTTCTTC. This translates into CASSVGAETYNEQFF.

The chain links TRBV9 to TRBJ2-1; the match to TRBD2 covers 12 bases. Unmatched junction bases numbered 4, after V lost 3 bases and J lost 6 bases. Germline V CDR1 and CDR2: SGDLS, YYNGEE. The CDR3 is 15 amino acids. The CDR3 is CASSETSGSGNEQFF. CDR3 DNA: TGTGCCAGCAGCGAGACTAGCGGGAGTGGCAATGAGCAGTTCTTC.

Only a few counts were recorded for this clonotype. The chain employs TRBV27 and TRBJ2-3; the match to TRBD2 covers 8 bases. The V and J ends lost 8 bases and 1 base, in that order; junction bases with no gene match: 11. This CDR3 contains 16 residues. CDR1 is MNHEY, CDR2 SMNVEV, per germline (reference sequence). Here the CDR3 DNA reads TGTGCCAGCCAACTCCAGCGGGGGCGGCGCACAGATACGCAGTATTTT. Protein product: CASQLQRGRRTDTQYF.

The chain joins TRBV5-1 to TRBJ2-7, with D unclear. This CDR3 has 13 amino acids. Germline CDR1 is SGHRS and CDR2 is YFSETQ. Trimming shortened V by 2 bases and J by 4 bases, and 10 bases separated the two germline ends. CDR3 in DNA: TGCGCCAGCAGCTTACCCGACCATTACGAGCAGTACTTC. Translating it yields CASSLPDHYEQYF.

The V gene is TRBV6-2 or TRBV6-3, the J gene TRBJ2-3; D not resolved. V was clipped by 4 bases and J by 0 bases, with 14 bases between them. Germline V gene lookup returns CDR1 MNHEY and CDR2 SVGEGT. The CDR3 consists of 16 residues. The DNA of the CDR3 is TGTGCCAGCAGTTCCGACCCTTTTTTCAGCACAGATACGCAGTATTTT. Amino acid sequence: CASSSDPFFSTDTQYF.

This clonotype has more than one count but fewer than ten. The V gene is TRBV12-3 or TRBV12-4, the J gene TRBJ2-5; no clear D gene. Between the trimmed V and J ends, which lost 4 bases and 2 bases, there was a span of 11 bases. The CDR3 is 14 amino acids. The CDR3: CASSWAGPQETQYF. The CDR3 bases are TGTGCCAGCAGTTGGGCAGGTCCACAAGAGACCCAGTACTTC.

This clonotype occurred many times. V usage is TRBV4-3 and J usage is TRBJ1-2; 8 bases fit TRBD1. V lost 1 base to trimming and J lost 4 bases; unmatched junction nucleotides: 11. The CDR3 sequence is 17 residues long. Germline CDR1 and CDR2: LGHNA and YSLEER. CDR3: CASSQVGAAGGVYGYTF. CDR3 DNA: TGCGCCAGCAGCCAAGTAGGGGCCGCAGGGGGCGTCTATGGCTACACCTTC.

J is TRBJ2-2 and V is TRBV5-1; unclear D gene. The length of the CDR3 is 14 residues. Germline V gene data show CDR1 as SGHRS and CDR2 as YFSETQ. Trimming stripped 4 bases from V and 1 base from J, with 8 bases between. The CDR3: CASSNAVNTGELFF. In DNA form, the CDR3 reads TGCGCCAGCAGCAATGCGGTGAACACCGGGGAGCTGTTTTTT.

This clonotype was observed a few times. This sequence joins TRBV7-9 and TRBJ1-1; a possible D gene is TRBD1 (5 bases). Germline loops: CDR1 SEHNR, CDR2 FQNEAQ (reference sequence). The CDR3 runs to 11 residues. V shed 6 bases and J shed 8 bases, with 10 bases lying between them. The CDR3 coding sequence is TGTGCCAGCAGGGGACCGGGGGAAGCTTTCTTT. It specifies CASRGPGEAFF.

The V and J genes are TRBV5-1 and TRBJ2-2; D might be TRBD2 (5 bases). Germline V gene data show CDR1 as SGHRS and CDR2 as YFSETQ. This CDR3 is 14 amino acids long. The ends were cut back, 3 bases at V and 5 bases at J, with 11 bases in the middle. The CDR3 nucleotides are TGCGCCAGCAGCTCACCGTGGGAGACCGGGGAGCTGTTTTTT. This translates into CASSSPWETGELFF.

The V call is TRBV6-4, the J call TRBJ2-1; TRBD2 might be the D (6 bases). The CDR3 is 15 amino acids. The V gene's germline CDR1 is MRHNA and CDR2 SNTAGT. With 4 bases removed from V and 2 bases from J, the gap between germline ends came to 12 bases. The CDR3 coding sequence is TGTGCCAGCAGTGTGGGCGGGACGGCCTACAATGAGCAGTTCTTC. Amino acid sequence: CASSVGGTAYNEQFF.

This clonotype has just a few counts. The V call is TRBV20-1, the J call TRBJ1-1; perhaps TRBD1 as D (6 bases). V lost 0 bases and J lost 2, with 10 bases in between. The CDR3 totals 14 residues. Germline V gives CDR1 DFQATT, CDR2 SNEGSKA (reference sequence). Here the CDR3 DNA reads TGCAGTGCTAGAGATCCACAGGGTAACACTGAAGCTTTCTTT. The encoded protein is CSARDPQGNTEAFF.

The V call is TRBV4-1, the J call TRBJ2-6; D unresolved. Trimming cost V 1 base and J 0 bases, with 10 bases left between them. The V gene's germline CDR1 is MGHRA and CDR2 YSYEKL. This CDR3 has 17 amino acids. As DNA, the CDR3 is TGCGCCAGCAGCCAAGTTCAGGTTAGCTCTGGGGCCAACGTCCTGACTTTC. Protein product: CASSQVQVSSGANVLTF.

V gene TRBV19 combines with J gene TRBJ2-1; 13 nucleotides align to TRBD2. CDR3 length: 15 amino acids. Looked up from germline, CDR1 is LNHDA and CDR2 is SQIVND (reference sequence). J lost 8 bases, V lost 8 bases, and 9 bases had no gene match. The CDR3 nucleotides are TGTGCCAGTTCGAAGGGGACTAGCGGGAACCATGAGCAGTTCTTC. It yields the protein CASSKGTSGNHEQFF.

About this clonotype: A read error may explain this, as a much larger clone is one base away. The chain recombines TRBV12-3 or TRBV12-4 with TRBJ1-1, with D hard to call. The CDR3 sequence is 14 residues long. CDR3 bases: TGTGCCAGCAGTTTGCGAGGGAGAGGAACTGAAGTTTTCTTT. It translates to CASSLRGRGTEVFF.

This sequence joins TRBV5-1 and TRBJ2-7; 7 nucleotides align to TRBD1. CDR3 length: 14 amino acids. CDR1 and CDR2 (germline): SGHRS, YFSETQ. V gave up 7 bases and J gave up 1 base; unmatched junction bases: 8. The CDR3 sequence: CASGLQGSSYEQYF. The CDR3 DNA reads TGCGCCAGCGGGTTACAGGGGTCATCCTACGAGCAGTACTTC.

The J gene is TRBJ2-2, the V gene TRBV7-2; TRBD2 matches at 8 bases. Germline V gene lookup returns CDR1 SGHTA and CDR2 FQGNSA. There are 17 residues in the CDR3. V lost 2 bases to trimming and J lost 4 bases; unmatched junction nucleotides: 9. The CDR3 coding sequence is TGTGCCAGCAGCTTAATGGCTCTAGCGGGTTTCACCGGGGAGCTGTTTTTT. As protein: CASSLMALAGFTGELFF.

The chain recombines TRBV21-1 with TRBJ2-5; TRBD2, the table's D call, was not compared with the DNA. TRBV21-1 is a known pseudogene. The CDR3 has 16 residues. The CDR3 region has the DNA TGTGCCAGCAGCAAATCATTACGGGAGAAACAAGAGACCCAGTACTTC. It specifies CASSKSLREKQETQYF.

The chain recombines TRBV5-1 with TRBJ1-1; 7 nucleotides agree with TRBD1. V shed 7 bases, J shed 0 bases, and the junction held 3 bases outside the gene matches. This CDR3 comprises 13 residues. Germline V gene data show CDR1 as SGHRS and CDR2 as YFSETQ. DNA of the CDR3: TGCGCCAGCCGGGACAGCATGAACACTGAAGCTTTCTTT. Encoded protein: CASRDSMNTEAFF.

Here the CDR3 DNA reads TGTGCCATCAGTAACCAACAGGGCTCCTACGAGCAGTACTTC. It is translated as CAISNQQGSYEQYF. V gene TRBV10-3 combines with J gene TRBJ2-7; perhaps TRBD1 as D (6 bases). Trimming removed 5 bases at V and 0 bases at J, with 11 bases between. CDR3 size: 14 residues. CDR1 and CDR2 from the germline V gene are ENHRY and SYGVKD.

On this clonotype: A much larger clone differs from this one at a single base, so this may be a read error. The J gene is TRBJ1-2, the V gene TRBV6-5; weak D call: TRBD1 (6 bases). The CDR3 is 12 residues long. The V gene's germline CDR1 is MNHEY and CDR2 SVGAGI. CDR3 bases: TGTGCCAGCAATAAACAGGGCTATGCCTACACCTTC. Its protein product is CASNKQGYAYTF.

This chain links TRBV5-6 with TRBJ2-5; the D is unclear. Trimming removed 2 bases from V and 2 bases from J, with 19 bases in between. Germline assignment: CDR1 SGHDT and CDR2 YYEEEE. The CDR3 has 17 residues. CDR3 nucleotides: TGTGCCAGCAGCTTACCAGACCCTGGGTACACACAAGAGACCCAGTACTTC. It specifies CASSLPDPGYTQETQYF.

This chain connects TRBV28 to TRBJ1-2; 7 nucleotides match TRBD1. The length of the CDR3 is 13 residues. From germline, CDR1 is MDHEN and CDR2 SYDVKM. J gave up 10 bases and V 4 bases, and 9 bases lay outside the gene matches. CDR3 sequence reads: CASSSRQGGYYTF. Written as DNA, the CDR3 is TGTGCCAGCAGTTCCCGACAGGGTGGTTACTACACCTTC.

This chain joins TRBV4-1 and TRBJ2-7, with 11 bases aligning to TRBD1. V dropped 4 bases and J dropped 6; count of bases not matched to a gene: 5. Germline V gene sequence: CDR1 MGHRA, CDR2 YSYEKL. CDR3 length: 14 residues. The CDR3 sequence: CASSPGQGAGEQYF. The CDR3 nucleotides are TGCGCCAGCAGCCCCGGACAGGGGGCCGGCGAGCAGTACTTC.

This clonotype was detected a few times. This rearrangement joins TRBV20-1 to TRBJ2-6, with TRBD2 matching over 7 bases. With 3 bases clipped from V and 3 bases from J, the junction kept 5 bases outside the gene matches. The CDR3 is 15 residues long. Germline CDR1 reads DFQATT; CDR2 reads SNEGSKA (reference sequence). CDR3 in DNA: TGCAGTGCTAGCGGGAGGAGGTTTGGGGCCAACGTCCTGACTTTC. Translated, it gives CSASGRRFGANVLTF.

The table lists this clonotype with a few counts. J is TRBJ2-7 and V is TRBV20-1; D is ambiguous. The germline gives CDR1 DFQATT, CDR2 SNEGSKA (reference sequence). V shed 6 bases and J shed 2 bases, with 14 bases lying between them. The CDR3 is made up of 13 amino acids. This CDR3 reads CSAPPGQTYEQYF. CDR3 nucleotide sequence: TGCAGTGCCCCCCCGGGCCAGACCTACGAGCAGTACTTC.

The chain has TRBV29-1 and TRBJ2-2, with 9 bases lining up with TRBD2. V lost 6 bases to trimming and J lost 7 bases; unmatched junction nucleotides: 6. The length of the CDR3 is 13 residues. Germline CDR1 is SQVTM and CDR2 is ANQGSEA. The CDR3 coding sequence is TGCAGCGTGGCTAGCGGGATGGTCGGGGAGCTGTTTTTT. Amino acid sequence: CSVASGMVGELFF.

The CDR3 sequence is CASSRQGRSYEQYF. CDR3 in DNA: TGTGCCAGCAGCAGACAGGGAAGGTCCTACGAGCAGTACTTC. The rearrangement uses TRBV5-5 and TRBJ2-7, with 7 positions matching TRBD1. CDR3 length equals 14 residues. In germline, CDR1 is SGHKS, CDR2 YYEKEE (reference sequence). V shed 4 bases and J 1 base; nucleotides not matched to a gene: 5.

This clonotype was found a few times. This chain links TRBV6-5 with TRBJ2-1; 11 bases fit TRBD1. Unmatched junction bases numbered 19, after V lost 6 bases and J lost 0 bases. This CDR3 spans 21 amino acids. Germline V gene data show CDR1 as MNHEY and CDR2 as SVGAGI. This CDR3 is CASSLSREGQGVLSSYNEQFF. The CDR3 DNA follows: TGTGCCAGCAGCCTAAGCCGAGAGGGACAGGGGGTCCTCAGCTCCTACAATGAGCAGTTCTTC.